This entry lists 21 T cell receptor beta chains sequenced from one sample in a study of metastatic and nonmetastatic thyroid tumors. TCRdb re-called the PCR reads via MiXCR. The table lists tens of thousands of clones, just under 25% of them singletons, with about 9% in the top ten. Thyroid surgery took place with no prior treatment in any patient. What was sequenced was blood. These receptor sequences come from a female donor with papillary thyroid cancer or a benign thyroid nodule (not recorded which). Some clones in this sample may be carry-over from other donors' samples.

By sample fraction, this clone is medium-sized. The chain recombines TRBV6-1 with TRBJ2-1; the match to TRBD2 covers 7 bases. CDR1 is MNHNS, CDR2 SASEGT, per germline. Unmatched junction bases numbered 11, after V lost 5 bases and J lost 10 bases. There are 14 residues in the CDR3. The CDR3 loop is CASSLGLVDIEQFF. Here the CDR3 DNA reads TGTGCCAGCAGTTTAGGACTAGTTGACATAGAGCAGTTCTTC.

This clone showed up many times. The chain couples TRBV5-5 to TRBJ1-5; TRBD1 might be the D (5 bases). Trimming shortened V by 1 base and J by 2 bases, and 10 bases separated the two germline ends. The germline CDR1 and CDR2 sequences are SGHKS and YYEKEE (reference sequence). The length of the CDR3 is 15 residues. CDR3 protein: CASSLNPRGNQPQHF. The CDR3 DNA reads TGTGCCAGCAGCTTGAATCCCAGGGGCAATCAGCCCCAGCATTTT.

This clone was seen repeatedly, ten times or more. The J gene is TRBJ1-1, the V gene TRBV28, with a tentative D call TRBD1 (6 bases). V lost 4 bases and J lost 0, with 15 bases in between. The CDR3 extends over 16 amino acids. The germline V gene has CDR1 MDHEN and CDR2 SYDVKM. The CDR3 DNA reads TGTGCCAGCAGTTCCGTCGGAGGGGGGATGAACACTGAAGCTTTCTTT. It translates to CASSSVGGGMNTEAFF. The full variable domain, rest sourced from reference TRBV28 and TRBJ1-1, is DVKVTQSSRYLVKRTGEKVFLECVQDMDHENMFWYRQDPGLGLRLIYFSYDVKMKEKGDIPEGYSVSREKKERFSLILESASTNQTSMYLCASSSVGGGMNTEAFFGQGTRLTVV.

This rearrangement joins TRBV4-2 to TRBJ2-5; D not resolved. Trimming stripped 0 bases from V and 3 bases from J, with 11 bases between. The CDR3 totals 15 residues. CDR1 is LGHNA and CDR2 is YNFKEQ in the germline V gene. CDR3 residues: CASSQDRRQEETQYF. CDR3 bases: TGTGCCAGCAGCCAAGATCGTCGCCAGGAAGAGACCCAGTACTTC.

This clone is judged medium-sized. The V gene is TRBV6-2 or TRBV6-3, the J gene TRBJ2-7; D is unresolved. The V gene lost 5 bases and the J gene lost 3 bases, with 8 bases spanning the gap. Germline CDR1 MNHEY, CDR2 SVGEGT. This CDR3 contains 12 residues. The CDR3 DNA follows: TGTGCCAGCAGTGAGCCTTTCTACGAGCAGTACTTC. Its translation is CASSEPFYEQYF.

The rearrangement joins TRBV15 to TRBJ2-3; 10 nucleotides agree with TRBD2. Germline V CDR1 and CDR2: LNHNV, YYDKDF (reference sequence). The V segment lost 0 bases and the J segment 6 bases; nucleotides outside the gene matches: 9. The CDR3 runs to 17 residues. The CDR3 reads CATSRDLSGGPFDTQYF. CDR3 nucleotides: TGTGCCACCAGCAGAGATCTTAGCGGGGGGCCGTTTGATACGCAGTATTTT.

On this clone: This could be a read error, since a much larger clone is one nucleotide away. This CDR3 reads CAISRQGTPTDTQYF. In DNA, the CDR3 is TGTGCCATCAGCCGACAGGGAACTCCTACAGATACGCAGTATTTT. This chain connects TRBV11-1 to TRBJ2-3; 7 bases are a match to TRBD1. Germline CDR1 SGHAT, CDR2 FQDESV (reference sequence). This CDR3 is built from 15 residues.

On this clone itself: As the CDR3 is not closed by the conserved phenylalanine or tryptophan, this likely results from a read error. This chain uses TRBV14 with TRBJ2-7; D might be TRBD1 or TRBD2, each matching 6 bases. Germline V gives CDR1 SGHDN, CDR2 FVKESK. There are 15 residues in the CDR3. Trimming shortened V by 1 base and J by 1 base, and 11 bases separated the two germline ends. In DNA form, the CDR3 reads TGTGCCAGCAGCCAAGGGGGGGCTGGGTCCTACGAGCAGTACTTG. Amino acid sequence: CASSQGGAGSYEQYL.

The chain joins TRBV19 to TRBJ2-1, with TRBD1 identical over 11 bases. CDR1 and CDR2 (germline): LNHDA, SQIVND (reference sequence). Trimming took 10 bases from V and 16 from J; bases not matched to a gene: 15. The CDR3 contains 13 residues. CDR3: CATGQGAYNAQFF. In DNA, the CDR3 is TGTGCCACCGGACAGGGGGCATACAATGCTCAATTCTTC.

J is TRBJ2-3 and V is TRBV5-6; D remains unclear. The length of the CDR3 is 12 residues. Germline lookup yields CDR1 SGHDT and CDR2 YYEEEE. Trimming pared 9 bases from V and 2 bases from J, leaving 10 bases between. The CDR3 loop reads CATWSFTDTQYF. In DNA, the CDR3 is TGTGCCACCTGGAGCTTCACAGATACGCAGTATTTT. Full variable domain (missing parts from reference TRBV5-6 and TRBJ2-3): DAGVTQSPTHLIKTRGQQVTLRCSPKSGHDTVSWYQQALGQGPQFIFQYYEEEERQRGNFPDRFSGHQFPNYSSELNVNALLLGDSALYLCATWSFTDTQYFGPGTRLTVL.

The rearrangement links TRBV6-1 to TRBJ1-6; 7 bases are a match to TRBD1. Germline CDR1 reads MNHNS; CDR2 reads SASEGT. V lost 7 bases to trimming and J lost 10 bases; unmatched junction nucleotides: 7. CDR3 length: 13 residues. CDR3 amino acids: CASTVRGTSPLHF. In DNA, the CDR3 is TGTGCCAGCACAGTCAGGGGGACCTCACCCCTCCACTTT.

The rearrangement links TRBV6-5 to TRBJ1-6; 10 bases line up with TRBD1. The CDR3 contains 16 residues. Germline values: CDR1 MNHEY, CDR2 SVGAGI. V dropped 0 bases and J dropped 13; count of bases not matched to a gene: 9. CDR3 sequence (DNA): TGTGCCAGCAGTTACTCGACCCCGGACAGGGGGTGGCCCCTCCACTTT. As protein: CASSYSTPDRGWPLHF.

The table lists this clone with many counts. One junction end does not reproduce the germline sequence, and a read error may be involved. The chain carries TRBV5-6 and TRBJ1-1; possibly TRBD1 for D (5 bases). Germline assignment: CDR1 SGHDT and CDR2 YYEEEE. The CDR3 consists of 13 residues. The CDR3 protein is CTSSLGGNTEAFF. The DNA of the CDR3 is TGTACCAGCAGCTTGGGGGGGAACACTGAAGCTTTCTTT.

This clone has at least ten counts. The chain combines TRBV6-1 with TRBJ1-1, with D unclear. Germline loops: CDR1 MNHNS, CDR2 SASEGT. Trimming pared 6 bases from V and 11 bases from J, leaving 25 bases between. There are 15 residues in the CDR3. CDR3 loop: CASSRTPQASSSAFF. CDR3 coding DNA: TGTGCCAGCAGCCGTACTCCGCAGGCCTCTAGTAGTGCTTTCTTT.

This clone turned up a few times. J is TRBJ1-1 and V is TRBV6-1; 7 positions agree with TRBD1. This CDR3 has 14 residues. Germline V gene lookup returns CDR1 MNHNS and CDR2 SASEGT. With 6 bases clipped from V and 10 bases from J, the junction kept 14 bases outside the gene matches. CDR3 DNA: TGTGCCAGCAGGAGACAGGGCCATGACACCGGAGCTTTCTTT. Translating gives CASRRQGHDTGAFF.

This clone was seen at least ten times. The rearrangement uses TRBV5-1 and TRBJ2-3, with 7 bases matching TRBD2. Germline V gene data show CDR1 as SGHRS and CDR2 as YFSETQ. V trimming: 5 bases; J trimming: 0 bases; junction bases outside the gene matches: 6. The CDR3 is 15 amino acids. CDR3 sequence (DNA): TGCGCCAGCAGGTCGGCTAGCGGTAGCACAGATACGCAGTATTTT. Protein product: CASRSASGSTDTQYF.

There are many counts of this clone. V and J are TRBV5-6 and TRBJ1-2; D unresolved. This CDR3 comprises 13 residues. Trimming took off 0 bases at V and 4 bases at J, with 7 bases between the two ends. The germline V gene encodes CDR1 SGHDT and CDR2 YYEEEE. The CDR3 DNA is TGTGCCAGCAGCTTGGAGTCGAGCTATGGCTACACCTTC. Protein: CASSLESSYGYTF.

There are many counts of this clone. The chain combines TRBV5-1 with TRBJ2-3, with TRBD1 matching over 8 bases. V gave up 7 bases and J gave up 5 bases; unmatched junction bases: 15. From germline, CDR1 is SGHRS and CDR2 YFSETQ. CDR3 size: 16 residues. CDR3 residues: CASASRDRTLVDTQYF. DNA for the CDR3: TGCGCCAGCGCCTCCAGGGACAGGACTTTGGTAGATACGCAGTATTTT. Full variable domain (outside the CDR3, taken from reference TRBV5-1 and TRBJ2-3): KAGVTQTPRYLIKTRGQQVTLSCSPISGHRSVSWYQQTPGQGLQFLFEYFSETQRNKGNFPGRFSGRQFSNSRSEMNVSTLELGDSALYLCASASRDRTLVDTQYFGPGTRLTVL.

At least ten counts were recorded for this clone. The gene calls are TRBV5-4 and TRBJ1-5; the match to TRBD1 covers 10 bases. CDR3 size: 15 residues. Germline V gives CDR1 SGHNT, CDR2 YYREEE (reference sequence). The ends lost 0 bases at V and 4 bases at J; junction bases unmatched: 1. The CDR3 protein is CASSLGTGGNQPQHF. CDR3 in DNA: TGTGCCAGCAGCTTGGGGACAGGGGGGAATCAGCCCCAGCATTTT.

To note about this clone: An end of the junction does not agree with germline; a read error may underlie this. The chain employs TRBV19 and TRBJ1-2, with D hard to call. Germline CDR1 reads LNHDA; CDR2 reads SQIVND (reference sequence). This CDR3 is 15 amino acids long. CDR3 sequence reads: CSSRNIGGPPIGYTF. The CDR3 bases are TGTTCCAGTAGAAATATAGGCGGCCCTCCCATCGGCTACACCTTC.

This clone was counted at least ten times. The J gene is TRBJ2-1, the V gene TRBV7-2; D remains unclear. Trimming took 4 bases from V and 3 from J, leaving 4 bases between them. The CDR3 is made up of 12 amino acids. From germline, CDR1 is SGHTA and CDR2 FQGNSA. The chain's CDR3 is CASSYSYNEQFF. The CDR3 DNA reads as TGTGCCAGCAGCTACAGCTACAATGAGCAGTTCTTC.